The 10 T cell receptor beta chains in this list originate from one sample, sequenced in a study of cytomegalovirus exposure and HLA in healthy donors (dated by TCRdb to between 2016 and 2019). Library preparation employed the immunoSEQ multiplex PCR assay. Imported from immuneACCESS, the table was reduced by TCRdb to in-frame sequences with V and J called. These copies leave out some clones; in studies compared against another copy, an unresolved V gene accounts for under half, and the cause of the remainder is not known. The sample table records 70,000 to 80,000 clones; less than 95% of these occur just once. Clones ranked in the top ten supply approximately 3.6% of the sample. The sample was PBMCs. The receptors here all came from a young woman in good health and CMV-seropositive.

The J gene is TRBJ2-3, the V gene TRBV4-3; D might be TRBD2 (5 bases). The CDR3 is 15 amino acids. CDR1 is LGHNA, CDR2 YSLEER, per germline. Trimming took off 2 bases at V and 5 bases at J, with 14 bases between the two ends. CDR3 nucleotide sequence: TGCGCCAGCAGCCAATGGGGAGCGGCAGAAGATACGCAGTATTTT. Protein product: CASSQWGAAEDTQYF.

This chain links TRBV29-1 with TRBJ1-2; D unresolved. Looked up from germline, CDR1 is SQVTM and CDR2 is ANQGSEA. CDR3 length equals 12 residues. V was shortened by 4 bases and J by 8 bases, with 14 bases between the two germline ends. The CDR3 region has the DNA TGCAGCGTTGGTGAGAGGGAGGGAGGCTACACCTTC. Its translation: CSVGEREGGYTF. Combining the CDR3 with reference TRBV29-1 and TRBJ1-2 gives the whole variable domain SAVISQKPSRDICQRGTSLTIQCQVDSQVTMMFWYRQQPGQSLTLIATANQGSEATYESGFVIDKFPISRPNLTFSTLTVSNMSPEDSSIYLCSVGEREGGYTFGSGTRLTVV.

In the case of this clone: Other DNA sequences in the same sample also yield this CDR3. This sequence joins TRBV5-1 and TRBJ1-1; D is possibly TRBD1 (5 bases). V lost 1 base to trimming and J lost 2 bases, with 9 bases between them. Germline CDR1 reads SGHRS; CDR2 reads YFSETQ. This CDR3 region has 14 residues. CDR3 region: CASSLLQGNTEAFF. The CDR3 coding sequence is TGCGCCAGCAGCTTGCTCCAGGGAAACACTGAAGCTTTCTTT.

The chain joins TRBV7-2 to TRBJ1-1; possibly TRBD1 for D (5 bases). Trimming stripped 5 bases from V and 0 bases from J, with 16 bases between. Germline V gene data show CDR1 as SGHTA and CDR2 as FQGNSA. The CDR3 sequence is 16 residues long. The CDR3 here is CASSPGVPPMNTEAFF. The CDR3 DNA sequence: TGTGCCAGCAGCCCGGGGGTGCCACCTATGAACACTGAAGCTTTCTTT.

This clone showed up just a few times. This sequence joins TRBV7-8 and TRBJ1-2; D gene uncertain. Germline values: CDR1 SGHVS, CDR2 FQNEAQ. The CDR3 is 15 residues long. Trimming took off 1 base at V and 4 bases at J, with 13 bases between the two ends. The CDR3 loop reads CASSLERTSLYGYTF. The DNA of the CDR3 is TGTGCCAGCAGCTTAGAACGGACTTCCCTCTATGGCTACACCTTC.

The sample holds one count of this clone. The chain employs TRBV2 and TRBJ2-2; D perhaps matches TRBD2 (5 bases). The CDR3 length is 13 residues. V lost 9 bases and J 7 bases, leaving 15 bases between the germline ends. Germline V gene data show CDR1 as SNHLY and CDR2 as FYNNEI. The CDR3 here is CARRTGRDGELFF. In DNA form, the CDR3 reads TGTGCCAGGAGGACTGGTCGGGACGGGGAGCTGTTTTTT.

The genes are TRBV2 and TRBJ2-7; maybe TRBD1 (6 bases). V shed 5 bases and J shed 3 bases, with 20 bases lying between them. CDR1 SNHLY and CDR2 FYNNEI come from the germline V gene. The CDR3 consists of 16 residues. This CDR3 reads CASSKHRVLGIYEQYF. The CDR3, as DNA: TGTGCCAGCAGTAAACACAGGGTATTAGGAATCTACGAGCAGTACTTC. Looking up the rest from reference TRBV2 and TRBJ2-7 gives the full variable domain: EPEVTQTPSHQVTQMGQEVILRCVPISNHLYFYWYRQILGQKVEFLVSFYNNEISEKSEIFDDQFSVERPDGSNFTLKIRSTKLEDSAMYFCASSKHRVLGIYEQYFGPGTRLTVT.

The rearrangement uses TRBV7-9 and TRBJ2-7; D not certain. V lost 1 base and J lost 3, with 7 bases in between. This CDR3 spans 13 amino acids. Germline CDR1 SEHNR, CDR2 FQNEAQ (reference sequence). CDR3 region: CASSLGYNYEQYF. In nucleotides, the CDR3 is TGTGCCAGCAGCTTAGGTTATAACTACGAGCAGTACTTC. The variable domain in full, completed from reference TRBV7-9 and TRBJ2-7, reads DTGVSQNPRHKITKRGQNVTFRCDPISEHNRLYWYRQTLGQGPEFLTYFQNEAQLEKSRLLSDRFSAERPKGSFSTLEIQRTEQGDSAMYLCASSLGYNYEQYFGPGTRLTVT.

The chain is built from TRBV28 and TRBJ2-7; D perhaps matches TRBD2 (6 bases). The CDR3 consists of 14 residues. Trimming pared 1 base from V and 2 bases from J, leaving 9 bases between. Per germline, CDR1 MDHEN and CDR2 SYDVKM. This CDR3 reads CASSLFGSPYEQYF. The CDR3 DNA is TGTGCCAGCAGTTTATTCGGGAGCCCCTACGAGCAGTACTTC.

A few counts support this clone. CDR3 protein: CASSEGGSRYTF. CDR3 DNA sequence: TGTGCCAGCAGTGAAGGGGGCAGTCGCTACACCTTC. V is TRBV6-5 and J is TRBJ1-2, with 7 bases fitting TRBD1. This CDR3 is 12 amino acids long. Trimming took 5 bases from V and 9 from J; bases not matched to a gene: 6. In germline, CDR1 is MNHEY, CDR2 SVGAGI.